The TCR beta chain described here comes from a study of blood T cell repertoires in COVID-19. V was cut by 2 bases and J by 8 bases, with 9 bases left in between. The length of the CDR3 is 12 residues. In germline, CDR1 is SGHNT, CDR2 YENEEA. Clones were read by immunoSEQ multiplex PCR, and TCRdb kept only the in-frame ones, dropping some. The sample records 70,000 to 90,000 clones, around four fifths being singletons. Sequencing was carried out using peripheral blood. This sequence originates from an elderly woman with acute or convalescent COVID-19. V is TRBV11-3 and J is TRBJ1-2, with D unresolved. The CDR3: CASSLTGEGYTF. The CDR3 DNA follows: TGTGCCAGCAGCTTAACCGGGGAAGGCTACACCTTC.